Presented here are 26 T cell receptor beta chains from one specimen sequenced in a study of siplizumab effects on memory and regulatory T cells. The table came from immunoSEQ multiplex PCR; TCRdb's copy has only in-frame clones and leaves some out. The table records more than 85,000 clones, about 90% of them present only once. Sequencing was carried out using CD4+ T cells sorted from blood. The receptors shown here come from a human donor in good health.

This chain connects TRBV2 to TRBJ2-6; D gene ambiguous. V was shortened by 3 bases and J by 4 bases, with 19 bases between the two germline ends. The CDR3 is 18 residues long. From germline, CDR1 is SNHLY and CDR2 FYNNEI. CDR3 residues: CASSEFGFQSTGANVLTF. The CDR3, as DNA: TGTGCCAGCAGTGAGTTTGGGTTCCAGTCGACGGGGGCCAACGTCCTGACTTTC.

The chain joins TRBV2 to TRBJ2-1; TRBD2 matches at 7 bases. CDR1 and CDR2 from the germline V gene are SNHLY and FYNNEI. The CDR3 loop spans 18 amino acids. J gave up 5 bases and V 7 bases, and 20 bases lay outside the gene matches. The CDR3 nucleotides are TGTGCCAGCATAAGTGAAGGTCCCCTAGCGGCCCAAAACAATGAGCAGTTCTTC. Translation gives CASISEGPLAAQNNEQFF.

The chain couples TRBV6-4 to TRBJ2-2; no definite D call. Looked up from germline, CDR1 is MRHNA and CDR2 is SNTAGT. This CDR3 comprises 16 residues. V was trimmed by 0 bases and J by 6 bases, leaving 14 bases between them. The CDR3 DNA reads TGTGCCAGCAGTGACTCGTTCGCCCGCGTACCCGGGGAGCTGTTTTTT. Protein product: CASSDSFARVPGELFF.

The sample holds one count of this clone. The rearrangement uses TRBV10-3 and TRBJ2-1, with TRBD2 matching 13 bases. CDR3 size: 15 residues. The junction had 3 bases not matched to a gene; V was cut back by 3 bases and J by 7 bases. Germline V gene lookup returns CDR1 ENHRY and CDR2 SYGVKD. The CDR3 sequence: CAISERTSGGNEQFF. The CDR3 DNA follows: TGTGCCATCAGTGAAAGGACTAGCGGGGGTAATGAGCAGTTCTTC.

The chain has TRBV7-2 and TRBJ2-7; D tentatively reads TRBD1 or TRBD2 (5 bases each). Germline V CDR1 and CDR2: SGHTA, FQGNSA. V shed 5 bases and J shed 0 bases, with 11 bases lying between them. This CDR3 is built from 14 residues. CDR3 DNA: TGTGCCAGCAGCCTGTCTGGGGGCTCCTACGAGCAGTACTTC. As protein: CASSLSGGSYEQYF.

CDR3 DNA: TGTGCCAGCAGCTTGACGGGCGCCGAGCTGGGTGGCGAGCAGTACTTC. Translated, it gives CASSLTGAELGGEQYF. This rearrangement joins TRBV5-5 to TRBJ2-7; no clear D. Germline CDR1 and CDR2: SGHKS and YYEKEE (reference sequence). The V gene lost 1 base and the J gene lost 6 bases, with 20 bases spanning the gap. This CDR3 is 16 amino acids long.

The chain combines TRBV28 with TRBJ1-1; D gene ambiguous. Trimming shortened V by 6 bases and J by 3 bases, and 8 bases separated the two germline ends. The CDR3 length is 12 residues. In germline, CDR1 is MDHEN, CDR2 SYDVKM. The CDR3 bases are TGTGCCAGCAGGATTTTGGACACTGAAGCTTTCTTT. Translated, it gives CASRILDTEAFF.

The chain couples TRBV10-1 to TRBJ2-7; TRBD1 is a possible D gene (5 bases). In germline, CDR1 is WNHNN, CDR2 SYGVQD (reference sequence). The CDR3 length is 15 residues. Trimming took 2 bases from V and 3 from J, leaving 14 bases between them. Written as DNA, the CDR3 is TGCGCCAGCAGTGAGGGTATACAGGCCAACTACGAGCAGTACTTC. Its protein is CASSEGIQANYEQYF.

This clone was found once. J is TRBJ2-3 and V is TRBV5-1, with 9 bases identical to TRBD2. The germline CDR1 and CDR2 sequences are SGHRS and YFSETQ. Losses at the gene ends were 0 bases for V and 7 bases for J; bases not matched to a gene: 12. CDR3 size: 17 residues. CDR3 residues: CASSLEGLAGTSNTQYF. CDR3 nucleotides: TGCGCCAGCAGCTTGGAAGGTCTAGCGGGGACCAGTAATACGCAGTATTTT.

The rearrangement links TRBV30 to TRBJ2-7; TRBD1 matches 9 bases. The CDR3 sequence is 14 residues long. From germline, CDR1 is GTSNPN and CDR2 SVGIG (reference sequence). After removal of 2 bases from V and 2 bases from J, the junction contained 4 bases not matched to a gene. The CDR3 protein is CAWSRGQGTYEQYF. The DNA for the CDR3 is TGTGCCTGGAGTCGGGGACAGGGAACCTACGAGCAGTACTTC.

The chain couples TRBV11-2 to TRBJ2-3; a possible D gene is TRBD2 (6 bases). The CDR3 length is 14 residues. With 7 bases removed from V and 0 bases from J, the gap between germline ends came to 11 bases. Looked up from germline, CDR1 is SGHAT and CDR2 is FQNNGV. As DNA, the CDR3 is TGTGCCAGCAACACGGGAGTAAGCACAGATACGCAGTATTTT. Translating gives CASNTGVSTDTQYF.

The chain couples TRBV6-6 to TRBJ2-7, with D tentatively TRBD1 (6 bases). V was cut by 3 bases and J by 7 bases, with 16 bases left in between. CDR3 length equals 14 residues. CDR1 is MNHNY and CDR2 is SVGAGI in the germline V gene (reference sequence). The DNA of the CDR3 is TGTGCCAGCAGTTATAATACAGGGCTAGGGGAGCAGTACTTC. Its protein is CASSYNTGLGEQYF.

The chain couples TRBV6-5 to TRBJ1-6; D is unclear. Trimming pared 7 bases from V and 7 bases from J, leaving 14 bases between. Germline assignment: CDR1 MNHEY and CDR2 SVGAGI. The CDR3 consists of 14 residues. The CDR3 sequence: CASNMNRQNSPLHF. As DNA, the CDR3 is TGTGCCAGCAACATGAACAGACAAAATTCACCCCTCCACTTT.

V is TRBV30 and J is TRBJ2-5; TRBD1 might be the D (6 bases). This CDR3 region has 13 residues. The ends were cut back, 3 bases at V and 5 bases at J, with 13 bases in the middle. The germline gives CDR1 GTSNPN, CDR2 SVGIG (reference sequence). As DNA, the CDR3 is TGTGCCTGGAGCTTGGGGGCTCGGGAGACCCAGTACTTC. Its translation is CAWSLGARETQYF.

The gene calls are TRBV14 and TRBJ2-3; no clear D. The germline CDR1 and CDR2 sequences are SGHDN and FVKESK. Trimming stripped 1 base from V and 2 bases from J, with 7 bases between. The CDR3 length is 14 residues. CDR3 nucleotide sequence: TGTGCCAGCAGCCAAGGTATACCCACAGATACGCAGTATTTT. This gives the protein CASSQGIPTDTQYF.

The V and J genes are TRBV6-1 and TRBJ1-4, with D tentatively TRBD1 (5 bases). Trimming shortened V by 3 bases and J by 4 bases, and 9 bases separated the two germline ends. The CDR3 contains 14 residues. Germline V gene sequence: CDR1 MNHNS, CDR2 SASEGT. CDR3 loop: CASSEGTVNEKLFF. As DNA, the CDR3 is TGTGCCAGCAGTGAGGGGACGGTTAATGAAAAACTGTTTTTT.

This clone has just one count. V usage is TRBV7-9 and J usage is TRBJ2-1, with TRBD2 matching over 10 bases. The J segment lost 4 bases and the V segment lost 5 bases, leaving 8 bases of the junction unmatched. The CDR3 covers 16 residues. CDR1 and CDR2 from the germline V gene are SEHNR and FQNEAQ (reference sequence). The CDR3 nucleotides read TGTGCCAGCAGCCGGACTAGCGGAGACGATTACAATGAGCAGTTCTTC. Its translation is CASSRTSGDDYNEQFF.

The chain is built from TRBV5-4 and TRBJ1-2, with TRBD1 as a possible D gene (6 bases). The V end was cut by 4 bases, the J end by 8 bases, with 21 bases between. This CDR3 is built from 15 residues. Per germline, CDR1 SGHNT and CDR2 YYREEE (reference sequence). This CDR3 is CASSPGIQGTEGYTF. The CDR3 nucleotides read TGTGCCAGCAGCCCGGGAATACAGGGAACGGAGGGCTACACCTTC.

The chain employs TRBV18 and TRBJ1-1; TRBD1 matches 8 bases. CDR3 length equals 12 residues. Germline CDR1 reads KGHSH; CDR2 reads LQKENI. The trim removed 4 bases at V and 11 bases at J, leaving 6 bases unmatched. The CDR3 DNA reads TGTGCCAGCTCACAAGGACAGGGTCGGGCTTTCTTT. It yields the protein CASSQGQGRAFF.

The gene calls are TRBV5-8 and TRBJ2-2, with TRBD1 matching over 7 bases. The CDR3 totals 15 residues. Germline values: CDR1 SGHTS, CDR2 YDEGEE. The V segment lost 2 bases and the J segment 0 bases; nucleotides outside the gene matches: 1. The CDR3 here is CASSLQGTNTGELFF. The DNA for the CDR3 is TGTGCCAGCAGCTTACAGGGGACGAACACCGGGGAGCTGTTTTTT.

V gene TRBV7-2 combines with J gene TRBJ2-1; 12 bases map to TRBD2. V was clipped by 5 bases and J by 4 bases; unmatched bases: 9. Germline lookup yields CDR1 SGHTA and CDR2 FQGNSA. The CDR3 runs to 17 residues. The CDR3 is CASSPRLAGAPYNEQFF. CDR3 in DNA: TGTGCCAGCAGCCCACGACTAGCGGGAGCCCCATACAATGAGCAGTTCTTC.

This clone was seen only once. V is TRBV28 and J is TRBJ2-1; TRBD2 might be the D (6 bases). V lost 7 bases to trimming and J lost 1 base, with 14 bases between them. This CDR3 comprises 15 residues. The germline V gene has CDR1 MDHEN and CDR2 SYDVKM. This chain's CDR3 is CASTGGPVSYNEQFF. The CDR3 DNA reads TGTGCCAGCACCGGAGGGCCGGTATCCTACAATGAGCAGTTCTTC.

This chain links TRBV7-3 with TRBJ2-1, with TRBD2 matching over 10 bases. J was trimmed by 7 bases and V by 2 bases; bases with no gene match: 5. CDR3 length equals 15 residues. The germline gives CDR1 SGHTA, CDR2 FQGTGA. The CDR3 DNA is TGTGCCAGCAGCTTACCGGGACTAGCGCGGAATGAGCAGTTCTTC. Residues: CASSLPGLARNEQFF.

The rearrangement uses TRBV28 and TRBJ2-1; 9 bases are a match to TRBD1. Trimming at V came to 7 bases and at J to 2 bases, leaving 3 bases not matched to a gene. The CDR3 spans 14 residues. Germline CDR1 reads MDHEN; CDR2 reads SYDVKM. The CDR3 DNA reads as TGTGCCAGCACCCGGGACAGGGCCTACAATGAGCAGTTCTTC. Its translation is CASTRDRAYNEQFF.

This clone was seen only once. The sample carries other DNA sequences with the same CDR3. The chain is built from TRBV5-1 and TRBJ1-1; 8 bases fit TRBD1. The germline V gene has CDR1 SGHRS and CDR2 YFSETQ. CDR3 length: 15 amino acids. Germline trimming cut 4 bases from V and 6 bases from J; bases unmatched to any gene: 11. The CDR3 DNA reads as TGCGCCAGCAGCCCGGTACAGGGGGGTTCTTCTGAAGCTTTCTTT. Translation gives CASSPVQGGSSEAFF.

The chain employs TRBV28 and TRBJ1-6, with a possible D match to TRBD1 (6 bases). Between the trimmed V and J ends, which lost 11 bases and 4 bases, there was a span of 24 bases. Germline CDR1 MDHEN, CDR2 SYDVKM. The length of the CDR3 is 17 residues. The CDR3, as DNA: TGTGCCGGGAGAGGGGGGCCACGTCGTCGTTATAATTCACCCCTCCACTTT. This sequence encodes CAGRGGPRRRYNSPLHF.